Presented here are 8 T cell receptor beta chains from one specimen sequenced in a study of T cells in Graves' hyperthyroidism and ophthalmopathy. Researchers amplified the TCR beta CDR3 regions from RNA transcripts. Researchers ran a first-round RT-PCR on the TCR CDR3 using the HTBI primer set. MiXCR, applied by TCRdb to the multiplex PCR reads, yields one record per CDR3 protein. The profile shows about 270,000 distinct CDR3 sequences, more than 20% of them singletons. The sequenced material came from blood. These TCRs come from a woman aged 40 to 50 with Graves' ophthalmopathy.

In its sample, this clonotype was seen many times. The chain couples TRBV20-1 to TRBJ1-5; D perhaps matches TRBD1 (5 bases). The CDR3 extends over 18 amino acids. The germline CDR1 and CDR2 sequences are DFQATT and SNEGSKA (reference sequence). Trimming pared 0 bases from V and 2 bases from J, leaving 20 bases between. In DNA, the CDR3 is TGCAGTGCTAGAGATTCGTGGGGGAGACAATTTGGCAATCAGCCCCAGCATTTT. This gives the protein CSARDSWGRQFGNQPQHF.

This clonotype was observed many times. The gene calls are TRBV28 and TRBJ1-1; no clear D. The V gene's germline CDR1 is MDHEN and CDR2 SYDVKM. The CDR3 loop spans 10 amino acids. V dropped 10 bases and J dropped 3 bases, with 6 bases sitting between them. CDR3 in amino acids: CATSYTEAFF. As DNA, the CDR3 is TGTGCCACCTCATACACTGAAGCTTTCTTT.

Points on this clonotype: A much larger clone is a single base away; this may be a read error. The chain links TRBV2 to TRBJ2-7; D is unclear. Germline CDR1 is SNHLY and CDR2 is FYNNEI. The CDR3 extends over 14 amino acids. V lost 10 bases to trimming and J lost 6 bases, with 22 bases between them. The CDR3 loop reads CAIPASTWPSEQYF. In DNA, the CDR3 is TGTGCCATCCCAGCCTCCACATGGCCCAGCGAGCAGTACTTC.

There are many counts of this clonotype. The chain is built from TRBV12-3 or TRBV12-4 and TRBJ1-6; the D gene is possibly TRBD1 (6 bases). The CDR3 runs 15 residues. The V gene lost 2 bases and the J gene lost 8 bases, with 13 bases spanning the gap. This CDR3 reads CASSLRGRRDSPLHF. The DNA for the CDR3 is TGTGCCAGCAGTTTACGGGGGCGTAGGGATTCACCCCTCCACTTT.

This clonotype was seen only a few times. The chain combines TRBV6-5 with TRBJ2-5; the D gene is possibly TRBD1 (6 bases). The V and J ends lost 0 bases and 0 bases respectively, with 11 bases between them. The germline gives CDR1 MNHEY, CDR2 SVGAGI. The CDR3 covers 16 residues. CDR3 protein: CASSYSLDSYQETQYF. CDR3 DNA: TGTGCCAGCAGTTACTCGTTGGACAGTTACCAAGAGACCCAGTACTTC.

This clonotype was picked up a small number of times. This chain connects TRBV11-2 to TRBJ2-7; 11 positions agree with TRBD2. CDR1 and CDR2 from the germline V gene are SGHAT and FQNNGV. J gave up 5 bases and V 5 bases, and 8 bases lay outside the gene matches. There are 15 residues in the CDR3. Written as DNA, the CDR3 is TGTGCCAGCAGCGAAACTAGCGGGAGTTCGGACGAGCAGTACTTC. Translation: CASSETSGSSDEQYF. The variable domain in full, with the rest retrieved from reference TRBV11-2 and TRBJ2-7, is EAGVAQSPRYKIIEKRQSVAFWCNPISGHATLYWYQQILGQGPKLLIQFQNNGVVDDSQLPKDRFSAERLKGVDSTLKIQPAKLEDSAVYLCASSETSGSSDEQYFGPGTRLTVT.

This clonotype was detected only once. Relative to the germline gene, one junction end is altered; a read error may explain this. The rearrangement joins TRBV5-5 to TRBJ1-2; D is uncertain. This CDR3 has 14 amino acids. Germline values: CDR1 SGHKS, CDR2 YYEKEE (reference sequence). The CDR3 is CASGQAGAFYGYIF. CDR3 in DNA: TGTGCCAGCGGGCAAGCGGGCGCTTTCTATGGCTACATCTTC.

The table lists this clonotype with many counts. V gene TRBV12-3 or TRBV12-4 combines with J gene TRBJ1-1; no reliable D call. The CDR3 is 12 residues long. Deletions cut 3 bases from V and 4 bases from J, with 6 bases between. The CDR3 sequence: CASSFVPTEAFF. The CDR3 DNA reads as TGTGCCAGCAGTTTCGTGCCCACTGAAGCTTTCTTT.